A selection of T cell receptor beta chains follows, all from one sample in a study of T cells in Graves' hyperthyroidism and ophthalmopathy. TCRdb used MiXCR to reprocess the multiplex PCR reads, holding one entry per CDR3 protein. The data hold about 400,000 distinct CDR3 sequences, with 14% to 15% observed a single time. Sequenced input: blood. These receptors all stem from a man aged 18 to 29 with Graves' ophthalmopathy. The CDR3 runs from the conserved cysteine through the conserved F or W. The D gene is left open where the match is weak. Not every row has a clone size; where given, it reads once, few, many or a size class.

v_gene: TRBV12-3/TRBV12-4
d_gene: .
abundance: many
j_gene: TRBJ2-7
CDR3aa: CASSLRGAWVEQYF
CDR3nt: TGTGCCAGCAGTTTACGGGGGGCTTGGGTCGAGCAGTACTTC

v_gene: TRBV12-3/TRBV12-4
d_gene: TRBD1
abundance: many
j_gene: TRBJ2-7
CDR3aa: CASRPGQASYEQYF
CDR3nt: TGTGCCTCGAGGCCGGGACAGGCCTCCTACGAGCAGTACTTC

v_gene: TRBV6-4
d_gene: TRBD1
abundance: .
j_gene: TRBJ2-1
CDR3aa: CASSDGQVTYNEQFF
CDR3nt: TGTGCCAGCAGTGACGGACAGGTTACCTACAATGAGCAGTTCTTC

v_gene: TRBV7-9
d_gene: TRBD1
abundance: few
j_gene: TRBJ2-3
CDR3aa: CASSRDRGTDTQYF
CDR3nt: TGTGCCAGCAGCCGGGACAGGGGAACAGATACGCAGTATTTT

v_gene: TRBV24-1
d_gene: .
abundance: .
j_gene: TRBJ2-5
CDR3aa: CATSPGYQETQYF
CDR3nt: TGTGCCACCTCCCCAGGGTACCAAGAGACCCAGTACTTC

v_gene: TRBV6-1
d_gene: .
abundance: many
j_gene: TRBJ2-1
CDR3aa: CASSVTWAGIFEQFF
CDR3nt: TGTGCCAGCAGCGTTACGTGGGCAGGGATATTTGAGCAGTTCTTC

v_gene: TRBV20-1
d_gene: .
abundance: many
j_gene: TRBJ2-5
CDR3aa: CSARETPWETQYF
CDR3nt: TGCAGTGCTAGAGAGACGCCTTGGGAGACCCAGTACTTC

v_gene: TRBV20-1
d_gene: .
abundance: few
j_gene: TRBJ2-7
CDR3aa: CSARGGTFYEQYF
CDR3nt: TGCAGTGCTAGAGGAGGTACTTTCTACGAGCAGTACTTC

v_gene: TRBV12-3/TRBV12-4
d_gene: .
abundance: few
j_gene: TRBJ2-2
CDR3aa: CASSSREGYTGELFF
CDR3nt: TGTGCCAGCAGTTCCCGAGAGGGATACACCGGGGAGCTGTTTTTT

v_gene: TRBV4-1
d_gene: .
abundance: many
j_gene: TRBJ1-2
CDR3aa: CASSSGQSYGYTF
CDR3nt: TGCGCCAGCAGCTCGGGACAAAGCTATGGCTACACCTTC

v_gene: TRBV5-1
d_gene: TRBD1
abundance: many
j_gene: TRBJ1-1
CDR3aa: CASNSGGATEAFF
CDR3nt: TGCGCCAGCAACTCAGGGGGGGCAACTGAAGCTTTCTTT

v_gene: TRBV12-3/TRBV12-4
d_gene: .
abundance: few
j_gene: TRBJ2-3
CDR3aa: CASIYRGISTDTQYF
CDR3nt: TGTGCCAGCATCTATAGGGGCATTAGCACAGATACGCAGTATTTT

v_gene: TRBV7-9
d_gene: TRBD1
abundance: many
j_gene: TRBJ2-5
CDR3aa: CASSSGTGGRETQYF
CDR3nt: TGCGCCAGCAGCTCCGGGACAGGGGGAAGAGAGACCCAGTACTTC

v_gene: TRBV3-1
d_gene: .
abundance: many
j_gene: TRBJ1-1
CDR3aa: CASSRDGRNTEAFF
CDR3nt: TGTGCCAGCAGTCGGGACGGGAGAAACACTGAAGCTTTCTTT

v_gene: TRBV7-9
d_gene: .
abundance: many
j_gene: TRBJ2-3
CDR3aa: CASSRVGLASTDTQYF
CDR3nt: TGTGCCAGCAGCAGGGTGGGGCTAGCCAGCACAGATACGCAGTATTTT

v_gene: TRBV5-1
d_gene: .
abundance: many
j_gene: TRBJ2-7
CDR3aa: CASSPRDTSDFYEQYF
CDR3nt: TGCGCCAGCAGCCCTCGGGACACCTCAGACTTTTACGAGCAGTACTTC

v_gene: TRBV3-1
d_gene: .
abundance: many
j_gene: TRBJ2-1
CDR3aa: CASSQGGQYNEQFF
CDR3nt: TGTGCCAGCAGCCAGGGTGGACAGTACAATGAGCAGTTCTTC

v_gene: TRBV6-1
d_gene: .
abundance: many
j_gene: TRBJ2-3
CDR3aa: CASSAMEGTGTDTQYF
CDR3nt: TGTGCCAGCAGTGCAATGGAGGGGACAGGCACAGATACGCAGTATTTT

v_gene: TRBV20-1
d_gene: .
abundance: many
j_gene: TRBJ2-3
CDR3aa: CSARGQGPSTDTQYF
CDR3nt: TGCAGTGCTAGGGGGCAGGGCCCTAGCACAGATACGCAGTATTTT

v_gene: TRBV20-1
d_gene: .
abundance: many
j_gene: TRBJ1-5
CDR3aa: CSAPRAGREKAGQPQHF
CDR3nt: TGCAGTGCCCCGAGGGCAGGGCGGGAGAAGGCCGGTCAGCCCCAGCATTTT

v_gene: TRBV18
d_gene: TRBD1
abundance: many
j_gene: TRBJ1-1
CDR3aa: CASSPKTGDLNTEAFF
CDR3nt: TGTGCCAGCTCGCCCAAGACAGGGGACCTGAACACTGAAGCTTTCTTT

v_gene: TRBV12-3/TRBV12-4
d_gene: .
abundance: .
j_gene: TRBJ2-4
CDR3aa: CASSLSDQNIQYF
CDR3nt: TGTGCCAGCAGTTTAAGTGATCAAAACATTCAGTACTTC

v_gene: TRBV5-1
d_gene: .
abundance: many
j_gene: TRBJ1-1
CDR3aa: CASSLTRGVAFF
CDR3nt: TGCGCCAGCAGCTTGACCAGGGGTGTAGCTTTCTTT

v_gene: TRBV9
d_gene: TRBD1
abundance: few
j_gene: TRBJ2-3
CDR3aa: CASSIIDRGGLTDTQYF
CDR3nt: TGTGCCAGCAGCATAATCGACAGGGGGGGGCTCACAGATACGCAGTATTTT

v_gene: TRBV7-8
d_gene: TRBD2
abundance: many
j_gene: TRBJ2-7
CDR3aa: CASSPRGLQPSGLYEQYF
CDR3nt: TGTGCCAGCAGCCCCCGGGGCCTGCAGCCTAGCGGGCTCTACGAGCAGTACTTC

v_gene: TRBV15
d_gene: TRBD2
abundance: many
j_gene: TRBJ2-2
CDR3aa: CATSSFGLGVLGTGELFF
CDR3nt: TGTGCCACCAGCAGTTTTGGACTAGGGGTCTTAGGGACCGGGGAGCTGTTTTTT